Detailed here is one TCR beta chain. This CDR3 region has 14 residues. Germline CDR1 SGHTA, CDR2 FQGNSA. Deletions cut 5 bases from V and 0 bases from J, with 11 bases between. As processed by the authors: From reference gene primer amplification, estimates of nucleated cell counts were derived. Sequencing was performed with immunoSEQ multiplex PCR; in TCRdb, only in-frame clones are kept and a portion is missing. V and J calls and clone size come straight from that table; D and trimming were deduced from the DNA. The sample has just over 350,000 clones; roughly 87% are singletons. This sample is part of a study of blood T cell repertoires in COVID-19.

The J gene is TRBJ2-7, the V gene TRBV7-2; TRBD1 might be the D (5 bases). The sequence was collected from a woman in her 30s who had recovered from COVID-19. Source material: PBMCs or T cells enriched from blood (not recorded which). CDR3 coding DNA: TGTGCCAGCAGCACCACAGGTTTCTCCTACGAGCAGTACTTC. The encoded protein is CASSTTGFSYEQYF.